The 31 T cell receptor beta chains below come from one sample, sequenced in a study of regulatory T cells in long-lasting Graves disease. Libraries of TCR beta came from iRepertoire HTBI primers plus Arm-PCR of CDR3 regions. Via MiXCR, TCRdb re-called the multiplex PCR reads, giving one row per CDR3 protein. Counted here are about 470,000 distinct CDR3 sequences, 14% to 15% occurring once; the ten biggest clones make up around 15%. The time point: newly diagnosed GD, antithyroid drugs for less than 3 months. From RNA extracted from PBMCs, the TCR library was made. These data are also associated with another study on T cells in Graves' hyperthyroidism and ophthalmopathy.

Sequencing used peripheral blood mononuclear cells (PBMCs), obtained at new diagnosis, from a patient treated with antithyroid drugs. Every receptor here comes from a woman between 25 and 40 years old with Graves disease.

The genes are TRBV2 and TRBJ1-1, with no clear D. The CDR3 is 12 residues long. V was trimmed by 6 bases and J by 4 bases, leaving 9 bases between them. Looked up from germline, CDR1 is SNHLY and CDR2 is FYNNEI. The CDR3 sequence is CASRQSLTEAFF. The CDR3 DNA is TGTGCCAGCAGACAGAGCCTCACTGAAGCTTTCTTT.

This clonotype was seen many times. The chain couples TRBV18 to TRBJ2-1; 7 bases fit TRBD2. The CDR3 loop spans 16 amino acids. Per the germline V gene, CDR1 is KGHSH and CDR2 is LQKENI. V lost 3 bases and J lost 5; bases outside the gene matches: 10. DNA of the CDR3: TGTGCCAGCTCACCCCCCCCAGCTAGCGGCCACAATGAGCAGTTCTTC. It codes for CASSPPPASGHNEQFF.

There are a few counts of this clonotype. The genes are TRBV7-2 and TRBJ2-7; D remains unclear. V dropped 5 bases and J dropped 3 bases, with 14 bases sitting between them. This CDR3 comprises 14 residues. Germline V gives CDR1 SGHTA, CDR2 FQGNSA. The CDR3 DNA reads TGTGCCAGCAGCCGAACAGACACCCACTACGAGCAGTACTTC. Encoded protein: CASSRTDTHYEQYF. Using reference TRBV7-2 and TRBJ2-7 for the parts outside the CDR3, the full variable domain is GAGVSQSPSNKVTEKGKDVELRCDPISGHTALYWYRQSLGQGLEFLIYFQGNSAPDKSGLPSDRFSAERTGGSVSTLTIQRTQQEDSAVYLCASSRTDTHYEQYFGPGTRLTVT.

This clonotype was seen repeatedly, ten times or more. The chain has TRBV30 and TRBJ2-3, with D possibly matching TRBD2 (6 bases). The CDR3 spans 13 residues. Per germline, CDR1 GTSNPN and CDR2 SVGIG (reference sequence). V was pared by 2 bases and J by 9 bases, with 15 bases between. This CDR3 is CAWSSTGASTQYF. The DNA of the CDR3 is TGTGCCTGGAGTTCGACGGGAGCCTCCACGCAGTATTTT.

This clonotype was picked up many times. The CDR3 bases are TGTGCCAGCAGCGGGGGACAGGGAGGAAATCAGCCCCAGCATTTT. Protein: CASSGGQGGNQPQHF. V usage is TRBV9 and J usage is TRBJ1-5; 9 positions agree with TRBD1. Germline CDR1 SGDLS, CDR2 YYNGEE. There are 15 residues in the CDR3. Trimming cost V 3 bases and J 4 bases; bases outside gene matches: 5.

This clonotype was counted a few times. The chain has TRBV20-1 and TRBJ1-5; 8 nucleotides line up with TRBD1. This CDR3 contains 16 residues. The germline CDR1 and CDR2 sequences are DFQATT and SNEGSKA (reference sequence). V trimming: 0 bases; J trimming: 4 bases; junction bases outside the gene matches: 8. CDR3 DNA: TGCAGTGCTAGAGATCCAGGGGGCTATGGAAATCAGCCCCAGCATTTT. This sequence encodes CSARDPGGYGNQPQHF.

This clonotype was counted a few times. The CDR3: CATSVRTSGTLAQYF. In DNA, the CDR3 is TGTGCCACCAGTGTGAGGACTAGCGGGACCCTCGCGCAGTATTTT. The J gene is TRBJ2-3, the V gene TRBV24-1, with 12 bases that match TRBD2. The CDR3 runs 15 residues. After removal of 5 bases from V and 10 bases from J, the junction contained 9 bases not matched to a gene. The germline gives CDR1 KGHDR, CDR2 SFDVKD.

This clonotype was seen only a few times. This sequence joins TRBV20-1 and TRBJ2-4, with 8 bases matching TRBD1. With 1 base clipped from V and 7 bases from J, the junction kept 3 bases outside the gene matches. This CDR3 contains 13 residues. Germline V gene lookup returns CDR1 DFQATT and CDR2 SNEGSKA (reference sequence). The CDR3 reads CSARATGGNIQYF. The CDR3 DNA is TGCAGTGCTAGAGCTACAGGGGGGAACATTCAGTACTTC.

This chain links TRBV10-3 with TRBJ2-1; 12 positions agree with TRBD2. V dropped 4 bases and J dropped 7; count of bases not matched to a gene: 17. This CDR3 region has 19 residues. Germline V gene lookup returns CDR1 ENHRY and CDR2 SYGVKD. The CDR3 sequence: CAISAHGTSGRGGGNEQFF. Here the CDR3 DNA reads TGTGCCATCAGTGCTCATGGGACTAGCGGGCGAGGTGGCGGAAATGAGCAGTTCTTC.

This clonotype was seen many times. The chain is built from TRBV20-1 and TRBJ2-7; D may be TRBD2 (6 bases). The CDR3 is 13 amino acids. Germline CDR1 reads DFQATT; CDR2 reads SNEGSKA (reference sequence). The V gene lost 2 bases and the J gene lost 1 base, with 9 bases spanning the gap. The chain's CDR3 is CSARSGDSYEQYF. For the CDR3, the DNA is TGCAGTGCTAGATCGGGGGATTCCTACGAGCAGTACTTC.

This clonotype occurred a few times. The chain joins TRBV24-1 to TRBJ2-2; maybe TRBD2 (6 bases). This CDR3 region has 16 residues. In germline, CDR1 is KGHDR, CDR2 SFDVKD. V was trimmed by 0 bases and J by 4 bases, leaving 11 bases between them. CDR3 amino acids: CATSDLNRGSTGELFF. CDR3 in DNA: TGTGCCACCAGTGATTTGAATCGGGGGAGCACCGGGGAGCTGTTTTTT.

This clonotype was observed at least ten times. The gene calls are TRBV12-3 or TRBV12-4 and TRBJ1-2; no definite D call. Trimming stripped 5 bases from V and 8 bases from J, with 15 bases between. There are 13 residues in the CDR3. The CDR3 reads CASSPMWPGGYTF. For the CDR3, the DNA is TGTGCCAGCAGTCCTATGTGGCCCGGAGGCTACACCTTC.

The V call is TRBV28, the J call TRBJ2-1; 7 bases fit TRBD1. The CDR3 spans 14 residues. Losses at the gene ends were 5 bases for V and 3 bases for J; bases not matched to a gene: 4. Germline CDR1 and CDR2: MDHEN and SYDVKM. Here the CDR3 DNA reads TGTGCCAGCAGTCCCGGGGACAGCTACAATGAGCAGTTCTTC. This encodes CASSPGDSYNEQFF.

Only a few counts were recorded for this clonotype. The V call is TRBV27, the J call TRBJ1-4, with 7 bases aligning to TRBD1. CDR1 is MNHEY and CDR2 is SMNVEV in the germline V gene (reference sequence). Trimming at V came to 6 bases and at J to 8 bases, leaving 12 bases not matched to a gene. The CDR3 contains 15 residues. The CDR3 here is CASRIRDREGEKLFF. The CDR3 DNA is TGTGCCAGCAGGATTAGAGACAGGGAAGGGGAAAAACTGTTTTTT.

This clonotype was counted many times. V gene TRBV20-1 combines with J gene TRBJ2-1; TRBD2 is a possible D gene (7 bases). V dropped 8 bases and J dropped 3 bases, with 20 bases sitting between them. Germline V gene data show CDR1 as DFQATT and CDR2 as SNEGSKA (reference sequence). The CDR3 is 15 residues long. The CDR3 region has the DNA TGCAGTTCATTCCGGGGGCTAGCGGACTACAATGAGCAGTTCTTC. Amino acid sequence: CSSFRGLADYNEQFF.

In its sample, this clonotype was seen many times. The CDR3: CASSWRGGLALNEQFF. CDR3 sequence (DNA): TGCGCCAGCAGCTGGAGGGGGGGACTAGCGCTGAATGAGCAGTTCTTC. V gene TRBV5-1 combines with J gene TRBJ2-1, with TRBD2 matching over 10 bases. V lost 3 bases and J lost 7; bases outside the gene matches: 10. CDR1 is SGHRS, CDR2 YFSETQ, per germline. The CDR3 sequence is 16 residues long. Full variable domain (outside the CDR3, taken from reference TRBV5-1 and TRBJ2-1): KAGVTQTPRYLIKTRGQQVTLSCSPISGHRSVSWYQQTPGQGLQFLFEYFSETQRNKGNFPGRFSGRQFSNSRSEMNVSTLELGDSALYLCASSWRGGLALNEQFFGPGTRLTVL.

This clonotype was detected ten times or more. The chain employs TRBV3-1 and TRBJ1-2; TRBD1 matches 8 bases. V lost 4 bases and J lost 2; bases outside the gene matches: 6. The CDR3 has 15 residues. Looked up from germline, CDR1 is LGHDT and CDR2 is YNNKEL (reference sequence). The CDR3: CASSPRQGANYGYTF. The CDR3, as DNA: TGTGCCAGCAGCCCTCGGCAGGGGGCGAACTATGGCTACACCTTC.

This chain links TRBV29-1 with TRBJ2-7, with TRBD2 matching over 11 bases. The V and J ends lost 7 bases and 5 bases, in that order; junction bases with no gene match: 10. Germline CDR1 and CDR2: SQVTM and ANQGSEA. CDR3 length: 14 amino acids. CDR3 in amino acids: CSAVLAGEINEQYF. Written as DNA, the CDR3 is TGCAGCGCTGTACTAGCGGGAGAGATAAACGAGCAGTACTTC.

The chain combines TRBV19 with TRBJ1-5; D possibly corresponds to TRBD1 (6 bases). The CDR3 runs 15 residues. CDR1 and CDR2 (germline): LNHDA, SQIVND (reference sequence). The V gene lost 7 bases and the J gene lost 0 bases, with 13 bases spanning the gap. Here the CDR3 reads CASTRGAPSNQPQHF. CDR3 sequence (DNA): TGTGCCAGTACCAGGGGAGCACCTAGCAATCAGCCCCAGCATTTT.

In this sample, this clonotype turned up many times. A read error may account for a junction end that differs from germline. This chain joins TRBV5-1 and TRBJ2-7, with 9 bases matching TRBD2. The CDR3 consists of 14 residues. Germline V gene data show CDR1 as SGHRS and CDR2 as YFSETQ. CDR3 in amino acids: CASSLAGASYEQYF. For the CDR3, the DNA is TGTGCCAGCAGTTTAGCGGGAGCCTCCTACGAGCAGTACTTC.

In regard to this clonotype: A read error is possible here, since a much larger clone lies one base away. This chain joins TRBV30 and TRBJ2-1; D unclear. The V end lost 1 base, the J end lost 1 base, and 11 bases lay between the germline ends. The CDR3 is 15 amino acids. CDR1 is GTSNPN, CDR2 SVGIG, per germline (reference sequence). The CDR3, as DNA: TGTGCCTGGAGTGCTCCTCTTGTATCCTACAATGAGCAGTTCTTC. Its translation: CAWSAPLVSYNEQFF.

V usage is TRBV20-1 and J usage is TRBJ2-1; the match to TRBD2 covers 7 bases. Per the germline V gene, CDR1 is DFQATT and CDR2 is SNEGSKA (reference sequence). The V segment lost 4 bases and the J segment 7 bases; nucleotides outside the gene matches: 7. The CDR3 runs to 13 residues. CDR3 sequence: CSATRESKNEQFF. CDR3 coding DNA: TGCAGTGCTACGCGGGAGAGTAAGAATGAGCAGTTCTTC.

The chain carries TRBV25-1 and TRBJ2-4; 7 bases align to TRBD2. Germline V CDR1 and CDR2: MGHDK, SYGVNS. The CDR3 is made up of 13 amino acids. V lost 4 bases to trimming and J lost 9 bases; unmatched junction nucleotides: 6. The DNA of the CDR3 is TGTGCCAGCAGTGCGGCGGGGGAGAGCATTCAGTACTTC. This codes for CASSAAGESIQYF.

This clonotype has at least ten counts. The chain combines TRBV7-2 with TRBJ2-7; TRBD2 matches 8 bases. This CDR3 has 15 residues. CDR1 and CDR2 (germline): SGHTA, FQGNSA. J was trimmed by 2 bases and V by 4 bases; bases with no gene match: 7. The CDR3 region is CASSSWTSRTYEQYF. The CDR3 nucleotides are TGTGCCAGCAGCTCGTGGACTAGCAGGACCTACGAGCAGTACTTC.

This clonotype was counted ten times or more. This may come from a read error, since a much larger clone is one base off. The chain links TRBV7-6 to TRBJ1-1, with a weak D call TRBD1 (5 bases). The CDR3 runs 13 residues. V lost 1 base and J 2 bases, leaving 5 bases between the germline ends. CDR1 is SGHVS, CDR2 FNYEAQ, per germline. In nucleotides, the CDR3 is TGTGCCAGCAGCTTAGGGGACAACACTGAAGCTTTCTTT. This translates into CASSLGDNTEAFF.

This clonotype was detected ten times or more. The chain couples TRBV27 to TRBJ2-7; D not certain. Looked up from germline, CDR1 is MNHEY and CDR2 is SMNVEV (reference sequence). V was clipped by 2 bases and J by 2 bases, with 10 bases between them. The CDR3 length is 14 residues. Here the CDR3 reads CASSLNGLTYEQYF. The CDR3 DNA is TGTGCCAGCAGTTTAAACGGGCTGACCTACGAGCAGTACTTC.

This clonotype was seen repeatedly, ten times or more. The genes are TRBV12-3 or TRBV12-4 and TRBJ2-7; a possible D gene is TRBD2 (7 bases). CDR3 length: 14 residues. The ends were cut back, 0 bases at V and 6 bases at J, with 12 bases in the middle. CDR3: CASSLAGAGAEQYF. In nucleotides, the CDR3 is TGTGCCAGCAGTTTAGCGGGTGCGGGGGCCGAGCAGTACTTC.

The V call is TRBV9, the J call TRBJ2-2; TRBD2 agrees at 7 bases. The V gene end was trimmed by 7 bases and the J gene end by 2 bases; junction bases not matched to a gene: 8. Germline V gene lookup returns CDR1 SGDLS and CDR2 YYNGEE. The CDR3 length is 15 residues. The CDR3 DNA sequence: TGTGCCAGCGGGGGGGGGGAAATTAACACCGGGGAGCTGTTTTTT. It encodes CASGGGEINTGELFF.

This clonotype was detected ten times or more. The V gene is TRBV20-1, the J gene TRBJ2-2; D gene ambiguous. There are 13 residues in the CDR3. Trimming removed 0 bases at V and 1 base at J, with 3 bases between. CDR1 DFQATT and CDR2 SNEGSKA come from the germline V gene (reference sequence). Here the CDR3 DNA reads TGCAGTGCTAGAGATGGGAACACCGGGGAGCTGTTTTTT. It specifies CSARDGNTGELFF.

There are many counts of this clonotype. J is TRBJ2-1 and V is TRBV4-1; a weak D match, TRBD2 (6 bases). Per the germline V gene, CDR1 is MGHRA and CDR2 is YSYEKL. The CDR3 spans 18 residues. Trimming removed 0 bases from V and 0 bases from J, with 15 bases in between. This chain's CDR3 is CASSQEPGTSSSYNEQFF. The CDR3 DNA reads TGCGCCAGCAGCCAAGAACCGGGGACTTCTAGCTCCTACAATGAGCAGTTCTTC.

Written as DNA, the CDR3 is TGTGCCACCAGTGACACAGGGAGGACCGGGGAGCTGTTTTTT. Its protein is CATSDTGRTGELFF. J is TRBJ2-2 and V is TRBV24-1; D possibly matches TRBD1 or TRBD2 (6 bases each). Germline V CDR1 and CDR2: KGHDR, SFDVKD. V lost 4 bases and J lost 5, with 10 bases in between. The CDR3 sequence is 14 residues long.